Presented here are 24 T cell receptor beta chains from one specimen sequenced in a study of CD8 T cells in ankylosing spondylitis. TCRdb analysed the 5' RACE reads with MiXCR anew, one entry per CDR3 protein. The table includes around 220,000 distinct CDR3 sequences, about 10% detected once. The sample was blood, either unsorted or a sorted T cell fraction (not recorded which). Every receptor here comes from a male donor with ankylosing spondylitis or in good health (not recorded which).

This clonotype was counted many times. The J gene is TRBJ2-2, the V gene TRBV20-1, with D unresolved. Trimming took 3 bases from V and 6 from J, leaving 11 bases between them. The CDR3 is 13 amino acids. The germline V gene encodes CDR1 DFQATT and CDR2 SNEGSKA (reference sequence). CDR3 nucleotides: TGCAGTGCTAGGGAGACTTGGGCCGGGGAGCTGTTTTTT. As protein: CSARETWAGELFF.

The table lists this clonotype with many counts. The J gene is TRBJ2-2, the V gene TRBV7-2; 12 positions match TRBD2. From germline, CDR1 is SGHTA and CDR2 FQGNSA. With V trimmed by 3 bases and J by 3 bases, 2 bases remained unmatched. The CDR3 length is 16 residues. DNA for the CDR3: TGTGCCAGCAGCTTGCGACTAGCGGGGGACACCGGGGAGCTGTTTTTT. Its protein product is CASSLRLAGDTGELFF.

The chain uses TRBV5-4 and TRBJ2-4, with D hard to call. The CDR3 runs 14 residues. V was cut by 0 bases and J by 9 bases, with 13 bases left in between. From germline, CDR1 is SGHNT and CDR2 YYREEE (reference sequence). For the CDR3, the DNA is TGTGCCAGCAGCTTGGAAGGGAACGACGGCATTCAGTACTTC. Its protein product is CASSLEGNDGIQYF.

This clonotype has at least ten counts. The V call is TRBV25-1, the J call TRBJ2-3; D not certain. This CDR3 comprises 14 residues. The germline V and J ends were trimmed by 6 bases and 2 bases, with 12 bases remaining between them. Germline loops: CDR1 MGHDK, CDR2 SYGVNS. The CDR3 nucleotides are TGTGCCAGCAGCCATCCTGTGGTCACAGATACGCAGTATTTT. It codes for CASSHPVVTDTQYF.

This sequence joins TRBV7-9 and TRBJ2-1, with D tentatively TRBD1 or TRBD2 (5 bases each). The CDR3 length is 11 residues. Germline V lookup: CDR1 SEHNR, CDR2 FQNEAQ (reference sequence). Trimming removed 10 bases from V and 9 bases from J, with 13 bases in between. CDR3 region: CATTGRGEQFF. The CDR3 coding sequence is TGTGCCACTACGGGGCGCGGTGAGCAGTTCTTC.

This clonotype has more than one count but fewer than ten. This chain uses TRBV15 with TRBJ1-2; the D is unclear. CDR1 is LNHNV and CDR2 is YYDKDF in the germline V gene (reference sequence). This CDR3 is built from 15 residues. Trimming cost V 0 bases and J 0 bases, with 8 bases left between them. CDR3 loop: CATSREGTANYGYTF. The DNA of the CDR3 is TGTGCCACCAGCAGAGAGGGCACAGCTAACTATGGCTACACCTTC.

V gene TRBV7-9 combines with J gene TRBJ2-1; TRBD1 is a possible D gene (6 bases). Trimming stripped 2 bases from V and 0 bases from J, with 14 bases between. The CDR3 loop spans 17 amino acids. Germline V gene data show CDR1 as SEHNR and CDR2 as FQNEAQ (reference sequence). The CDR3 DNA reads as TGTGCCAGCAGCTTATCTGGGACATTAGGCTCCTACAATGAGCAGTTCTTC. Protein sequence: CASSLSGTLGSYNEQFF. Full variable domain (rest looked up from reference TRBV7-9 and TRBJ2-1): DTGVSQNPRHKITKRGQNVTFRCDPISEHNRLYWYRQTLGQGPEFLTYFQNEAQLEKSRLLSDRFSAERPKGSFSTLEIQRTEQGDSAMYLCASSLSGTLGSYNEQFFGPGTRLTVL.

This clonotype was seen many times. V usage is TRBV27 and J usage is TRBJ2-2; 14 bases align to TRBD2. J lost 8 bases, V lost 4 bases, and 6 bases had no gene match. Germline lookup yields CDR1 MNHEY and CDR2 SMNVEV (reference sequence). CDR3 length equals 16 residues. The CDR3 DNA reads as TGTGCCAGCAGTTCGGGACTAGCGGGGGTTGCTGGGGAGCTGTTTTTT. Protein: CASSSGLAGVAGELFF.

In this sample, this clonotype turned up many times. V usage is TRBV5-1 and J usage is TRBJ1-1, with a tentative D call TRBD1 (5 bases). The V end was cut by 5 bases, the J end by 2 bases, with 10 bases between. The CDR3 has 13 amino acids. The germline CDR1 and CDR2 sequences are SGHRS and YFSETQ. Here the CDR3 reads CASSAGTNTEAFF. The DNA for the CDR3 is TGCGCCAGCAGTGCCGGGACTAACACTGAAGCTTTCTTT.

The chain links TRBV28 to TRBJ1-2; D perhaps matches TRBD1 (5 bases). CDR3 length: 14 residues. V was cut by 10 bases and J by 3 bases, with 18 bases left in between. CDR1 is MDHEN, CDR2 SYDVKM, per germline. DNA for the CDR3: TGTGCCACCACGGGGAGCAGGGCCGACTATGGCTACACCTTC. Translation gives CATTGSRADYGYTF.

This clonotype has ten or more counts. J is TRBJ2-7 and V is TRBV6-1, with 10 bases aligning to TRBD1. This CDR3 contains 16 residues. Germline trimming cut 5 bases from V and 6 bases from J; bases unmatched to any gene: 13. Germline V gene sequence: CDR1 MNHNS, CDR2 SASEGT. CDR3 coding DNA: TGTGCCAGCAGTACCTCCGCCGGGACAGGGGCAAGCGAGCAGTACTTC. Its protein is CASSTSAGTGASEQYF.

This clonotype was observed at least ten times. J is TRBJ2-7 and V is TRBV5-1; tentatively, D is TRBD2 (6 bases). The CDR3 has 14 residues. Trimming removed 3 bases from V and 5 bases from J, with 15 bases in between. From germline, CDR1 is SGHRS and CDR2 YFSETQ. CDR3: CASSSEGLGDEQYF. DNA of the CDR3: TGCGCCAGCAGCTCCGAGGGACTTGGCGACGAGCAGTACTTC.

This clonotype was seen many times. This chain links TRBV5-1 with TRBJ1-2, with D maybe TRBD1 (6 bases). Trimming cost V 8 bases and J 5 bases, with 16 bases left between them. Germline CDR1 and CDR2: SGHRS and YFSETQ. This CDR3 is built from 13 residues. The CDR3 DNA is TGCGCCAGTTATACAGGGCCGGGGTATGGCTACACCTTC. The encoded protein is CASYTGPGYGYTF.

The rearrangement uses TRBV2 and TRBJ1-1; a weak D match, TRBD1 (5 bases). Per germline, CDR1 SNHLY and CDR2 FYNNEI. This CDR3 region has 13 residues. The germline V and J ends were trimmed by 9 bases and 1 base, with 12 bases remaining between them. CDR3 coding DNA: TGTGCCAGGGGGCAGGGAACGAACACTGAAGCTTTCTTT. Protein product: CARGQGTNTEAFF.

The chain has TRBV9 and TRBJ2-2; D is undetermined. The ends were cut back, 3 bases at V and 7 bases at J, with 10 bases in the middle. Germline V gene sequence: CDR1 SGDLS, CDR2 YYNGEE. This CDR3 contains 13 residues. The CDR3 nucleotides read TGTGCCAGCAGCGACCGGGTGGACGGGGAGCTGTTTTTT. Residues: CASSDRVDGELFF.

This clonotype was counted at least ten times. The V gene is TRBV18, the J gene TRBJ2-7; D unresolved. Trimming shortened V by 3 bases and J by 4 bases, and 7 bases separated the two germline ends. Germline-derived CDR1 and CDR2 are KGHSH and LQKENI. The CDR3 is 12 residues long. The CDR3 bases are TGTGCCAGCTCACCTGGCCTTTACGAGCAGTACTTC. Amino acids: CASSPGLYEQYF.

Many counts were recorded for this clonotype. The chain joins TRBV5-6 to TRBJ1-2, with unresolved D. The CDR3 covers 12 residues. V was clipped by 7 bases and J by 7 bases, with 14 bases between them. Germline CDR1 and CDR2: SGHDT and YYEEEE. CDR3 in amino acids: CASAIEWSGYTF. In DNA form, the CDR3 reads TGTGCCAGCGCAATTGAGTGGAGTGGCTACACCTTC. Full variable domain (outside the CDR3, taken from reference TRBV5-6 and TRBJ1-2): DAGVTQSPTHLIKTRGQQVTLRCSPKSGHDTVSWYQQALGQGPQFIFQYYEEEERQRGNFPDRFSGHQFPNYSSELNVNALLLGDSALYLCASAIEWSGYTFGSGTRLTVV.

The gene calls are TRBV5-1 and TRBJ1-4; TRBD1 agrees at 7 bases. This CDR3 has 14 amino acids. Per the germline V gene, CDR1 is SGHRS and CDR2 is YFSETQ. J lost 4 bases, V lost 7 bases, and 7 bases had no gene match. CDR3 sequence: CASGKTGSNEKLFF. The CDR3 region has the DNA TGCGCCAGCGGTAAGACAGGGAGTAATGAAAAACTGTTTTTT.

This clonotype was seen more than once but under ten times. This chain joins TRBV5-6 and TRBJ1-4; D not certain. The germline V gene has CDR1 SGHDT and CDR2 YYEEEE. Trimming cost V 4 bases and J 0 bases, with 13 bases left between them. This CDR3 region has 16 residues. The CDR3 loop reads CASSPSWGTTNEKLFF. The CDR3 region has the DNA TGTGCCAGCAGCCCCTCGTGGGGAACAACTAATGAAAAACTGTTTTTT.

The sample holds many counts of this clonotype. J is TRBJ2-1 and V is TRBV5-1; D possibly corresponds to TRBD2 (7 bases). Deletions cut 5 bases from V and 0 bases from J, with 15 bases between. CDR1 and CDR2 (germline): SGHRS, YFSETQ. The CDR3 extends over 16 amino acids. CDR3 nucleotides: TGCGCCAGCAGGGGGGGGGGCCGGAGCTCCTACAATGAGCAGTTCTTC. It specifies CASRGGGRSSYNEQFF.

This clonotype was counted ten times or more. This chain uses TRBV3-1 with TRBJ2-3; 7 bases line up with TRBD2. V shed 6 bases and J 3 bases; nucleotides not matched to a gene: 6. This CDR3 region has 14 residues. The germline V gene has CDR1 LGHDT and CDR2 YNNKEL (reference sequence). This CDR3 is CASRSRGGTDTQYF. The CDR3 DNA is TGTGCCAGCAGATCGCGGGGAGGGACAGATACGCAGTATTTT.

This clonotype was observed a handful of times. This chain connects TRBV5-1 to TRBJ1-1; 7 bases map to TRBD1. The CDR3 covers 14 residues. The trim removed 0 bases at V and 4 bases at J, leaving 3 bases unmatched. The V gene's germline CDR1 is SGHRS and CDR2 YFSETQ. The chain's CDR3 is CASSLAAGGTEAFF. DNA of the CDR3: TGCGCCAGCAGCTTGGCCGCAGGGGGCACTGAAGCTTTCTTT.

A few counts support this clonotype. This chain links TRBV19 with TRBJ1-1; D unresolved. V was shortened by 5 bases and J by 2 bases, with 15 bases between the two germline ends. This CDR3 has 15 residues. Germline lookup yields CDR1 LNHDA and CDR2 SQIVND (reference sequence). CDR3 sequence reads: CASSLAGAPNTEAFF. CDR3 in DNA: TGTGCCAGTAGTTTGGCAGGCGCTCCTAACACTGAAGCTTTCTTT.

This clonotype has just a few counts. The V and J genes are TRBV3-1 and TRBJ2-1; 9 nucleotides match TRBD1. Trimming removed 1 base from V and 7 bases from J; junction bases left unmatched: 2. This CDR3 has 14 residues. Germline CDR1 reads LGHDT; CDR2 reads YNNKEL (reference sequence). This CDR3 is CASSQGTGVNEQFF. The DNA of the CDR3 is TGTGCCAGCAGCCAAGGGACAGGGGTGAATGAGCAGTTCTTC.